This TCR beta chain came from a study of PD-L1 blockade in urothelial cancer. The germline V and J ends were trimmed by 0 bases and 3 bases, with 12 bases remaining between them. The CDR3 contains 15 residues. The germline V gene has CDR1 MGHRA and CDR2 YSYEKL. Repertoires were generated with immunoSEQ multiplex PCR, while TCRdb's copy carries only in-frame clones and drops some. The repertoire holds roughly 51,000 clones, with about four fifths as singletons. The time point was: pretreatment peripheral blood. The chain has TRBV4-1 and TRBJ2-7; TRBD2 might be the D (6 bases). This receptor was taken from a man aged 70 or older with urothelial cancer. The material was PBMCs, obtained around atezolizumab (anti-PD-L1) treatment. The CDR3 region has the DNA TGCGCCAGCAGCCAAGATTCCGGGAGAGGCTACGAGCAGTACTTC. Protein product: CASSQDSGRGYEQYF.